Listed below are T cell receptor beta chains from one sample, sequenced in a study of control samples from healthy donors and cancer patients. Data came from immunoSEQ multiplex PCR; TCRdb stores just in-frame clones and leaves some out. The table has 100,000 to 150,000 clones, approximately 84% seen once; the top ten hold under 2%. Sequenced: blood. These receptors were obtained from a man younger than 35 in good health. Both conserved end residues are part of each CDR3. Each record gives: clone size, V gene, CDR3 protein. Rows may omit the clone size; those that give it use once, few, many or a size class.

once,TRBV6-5,CASSYSPETQYF
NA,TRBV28,CASSSLGQSEPQHF
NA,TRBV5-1,CASSAGTGGNYGYTF
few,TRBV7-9,CASTTSTNTEAFF
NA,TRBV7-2,CASSLIAGISYEQYF
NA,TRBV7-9,CASSRAGLQSGANVLTF
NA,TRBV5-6,CASSPGQAVYGYTF
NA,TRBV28,CASSFFGRAEIENQPQHF
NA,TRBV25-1,CASRTGGRTEAFF
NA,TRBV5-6,CASSLGTWEEKLFF
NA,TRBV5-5,CASFSEDGRLDEQYF
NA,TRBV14,CASSQDLTATGELFF
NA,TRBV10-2,CASSTGGVQPQHF
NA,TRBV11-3,CASSLSTDTQYF
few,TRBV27,CASAGHSNQPQHF
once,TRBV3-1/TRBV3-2,CASSPILSGKSTDTQYF
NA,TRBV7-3,CASSLRDREIGYSNQPQHF
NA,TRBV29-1,CSVPGRSYGYTF
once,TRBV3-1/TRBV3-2,CASSQDRVTDTQYF
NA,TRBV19,CASSIDRQYGYTF
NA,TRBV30,CAWVLAGGYNEQFF
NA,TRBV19,CASSIISSSGRHEQYF
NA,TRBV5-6,CASSPSMVSEQYF
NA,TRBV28,CASSGGGGNSPLHF
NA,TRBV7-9,CASTIARTSGDYEQYF
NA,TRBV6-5,CASISGTGYYEQYF
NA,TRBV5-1,CASSPLGAAEQFF
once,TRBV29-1,CSVQGTETNTGELFF
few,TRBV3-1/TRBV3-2,CASSLSATGGEGYTF
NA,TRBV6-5,CASTLTGAGNTEAFF
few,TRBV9,CASSRSLDQYEQYF
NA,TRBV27,CATGTGKAYGYTF
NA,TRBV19,CASSSDRGVVNEQFF